The 32 T cell receptor beta chains listed next were all sequenced from one sample in a study of tumor and adjacent non-tumor tissue in lung cancer. RNA was extracted from bulk tissue without any cell sorting. A modified ARM-PCR protocol with three rounds of nested PCR amplified TCRbeta. MiXCR, run by TCRdb on the multiplex PCR reads, gives a single entry per CDR3 protein. The sample contains under 95,000 distinct CDR3 sequences, about 70% of which appear only once. Material: lung tumor tissue. All receptors come from a man in his 60s with non-small cell lung cancer.

This clonotype was observed a few times. The chain links TRBV20-1 to TRBJ2-5, with D perhaps assigned TRBD1 or TRBD2 (5 bases each). Germline V gene lookup returns CDR1 DFQATT and CDR2 SNEGSKA (reference sequence). V was clipped by 5 bases and J by 1 base, with 17 bases between them. The CDR3 runs to 15 residues. For the CDR3, the DNA is TGCAGTGCTCAAGAGATCGGGGCCCTCCAAGAGACCCAGTACTTC. It translates to CSAQEIGALQETQYF.

The chain employs TRBV12-3 or TRBV12-4 and TRBJ2-1; 10 bases are shared with TRBD2. The CDR3 length is 17 residues. The CDR3 region is CTSSSWRTSGTYNEQFF. The CDR3 DNA reads as TGTACTAGCAGTTCTTGGCGGACTAGCGGTACCTACAATGAGCAGTTCTTC.

The chain joins TRBV6-2 or TRBV6-3 to TRBJ1-5; a possible D gene is TRBD1 (6 bases). The ends were cut back, 9 bases at V and 3 bases at J, with 21 bases in the middle. Germline values: CDR1 MNHEY, CDR2 SVGEGT. This CDR3 is built from 16 residues. CDR3 DNA: TGTGCCAGTAGACAAAGAGGGGGTTTAATCAATCAGCCCCAGCATTTT. It encodes CASRQRGGLINQPQHF.

As regards this clonotype: This may arise from a read error, as a much more abundant clone is one base away. As the CDR3 is not closed by the conserved phenylalanine or tryptophan, this likely results from a read error. The V and J genes are TRBV20-1 and TRBJ2-3; D is perhaps TRBD2 (5 bases). V was cut by 3 bases and J by 1 base, with 5 bases left in between. CDR3 size: 12 residues. Germline V gene data show CDR1 as DFQATT and CDR2 as SNEGSKA (reference sequence). CDR3 DNA sequence: TGCAGTGCTAGGAGGGGCACAGATACGCAGTATTCT. Amino acid sequence: CSARRGTDTQYS.

V usage is TRBV5-1 and J usage is TRBJ2-4; D gene uncertain. This CDR3 contains 14 residues. Trimming removed 1 base at V and 0 bases at J, with 5 bases between. Germline CDR1 reads SGHRS; CDR2 reads YFSETQ. The CDR3 here is CASSLNVAKNIQYF. The DNA of the CDR3 is TGCGCCAGCAGCTTGAACGTAGCCAAAAACATTCAGTACTTC. The variable domain in full, completed from reference TRBV5-1 and TRBJ2-4, reads KAGVTQTPRYLIKTRGQQVTLSCSPISGHRSVSWYQQTPGQGLQFLFEYFSETQRNKGNFPGRFSGRQFSNSRSEMNVSTLELGDSALYLCASSLNVAKNIQYFGAGTRLSVL.

The J gene is TRBJ2-5, the V gene TRBV9, with a tentative D call TRBD1 (5 bases). CDR1 is SGDLS and CDR2 is YYNGEE in the germline V gene. V lost 4 bases and J lost 2, with 12 bases in between. This CDR3 comprises 14 residues. The CDR3 DNA is TGTGCCAGCAGCATTGGACACAAACAAGAGACCCAGTACTTC. It codes for CASSIGHKQETQYF.

The chain has TRBV24-1 and TRBJ1-2; possibly TRBD1 for D (5 bases). Trimming took 8 bases from V and 4 from J, leaving 10 bases between them. This CDR3 is 12 amino acids long. Germline-derived CDR1 and CDR2 are KGHDR and SFDVKD. The DNA of the CDR3 is TGTGCCACCAACAGGATGAGCTATGGCTACACCTTC. It specifies CATNRMSYGYTF.

About this clonotype itself: A read error may produce the germline difference seen at one junction end. The chain links TRBV10-1 to TRBJ2-1, with 9 bases identical to TRBD2. CDR3 size: 16 residues. The germline CDR1 and CDR2 sequences are WNHNN and SYGVQD (reference sequence). The CDR3 reads CASGDGLARLYNEQFF. In DNA form, the CDR3 reads TGCGCCAGCGGTGATGGACTAGCGCGGCTTTACAATGAGCAGTTCTTC.

The V gene is TRBV20-1, the J gene TRBJ2-3, with TRBD2 matching 10 bases. The J segment lost 2 bases and the V segment lost 2 bases, leaving 7 bases of the junction unmatched. This CDR3 comprises 16 residues. Germline CDR1 reads DFQATT; CDR2 reads SNEGSKA (reference sequence). This chain's CDR3 is CSARSSGGGITDTQYF. CDR3 nucleotides: TGCAGTGCTAGATCGAGCGGGGGGGGGATCACAGATACGCAGTATTTT.

This clonotype was counted many times. The genes are TRBV28 and TRBJ2-1; D ambiguous. The CDR3 runs 15 residues. Germline V CDR1 and CDR2: MDHEN, SYDVKM. V lost 6 bases, J lost 0 bases, and 12 bases lay in between. Here the CDR3 DNA reads TGTGCCAGCAGCCAACTTAGGCGCTCCTACAATGAGCAGTTCTTC. Its translation is CASSQLRRSYNEQFF. Based on the CDR3 plus reference TRBV28 and TRBJ2-1, the full variable domain is DVKVTQSSRYLVKRTGEKVFLECVQDMDHENMFWYRQDPGLGLRLIYFSYDVKMKEKGDIPEGYSVSREKKERFSLILESASTNQTSMYLCASSQLRRSYNEQFFGPGTRLTVL.

This clonotype was seen more than once but under ten times. The chain joins TRBV12-3 or TRBV12-4 to TRBJ1-1; D unresolved. Trimming removed 9 bases from V and 9 bases from J, with 20 bases in between. The CDR3 covers 13 residues. The CDR3 spells CARSQSGGRKAFF. DNA for the CDR3: TGTGCCAGGAGTCAATCGGGAGGGAGGAAAGCTTTCTTT.

Points on this clonotype: At one of its ends the junction is not consistent with the germline gene, which may arise from a read error. The chain carries TRBV6-5 and TRBJ2-2, with 7 bases that match TRBD1. The CDR3 is 15 amino acids. Germline V gives CDR1 MNHEY, CDR2 SVGAGI. The CDR3 reads CTSSSGTVNTWELFF. The CDR3, as DNA: TGTACCAGCAGTTCCGGGACAGTGAACACCTGGGAGCTGTTTTTT.

The V and J genes are TRBV4-3 and TRBJ2-5, with 14 bases fitting TRBD2. CDR1 and CDR2 from the germline V gene are LGHNA and YSLEER. V lost 4 bases, J lost 7 bases, and 2 bases stayed unmatched. There are 14 residues in the CDR3. The CDR3, as DNA: TGCGCCAGCAGCCTTGGGACTAGCGGGGGGACCCAGTACTTC. Encoded protein: CASSLGTSGGTQYF.

As to this clonotype: A much larger clone lies a single base off, so this may be a read error. This chain connects TRBV28 to TRBJ2-1; D possibly corresponds to TRBD1 (5 bases). Germline CDR1 and CDR2: MDHEN and SYDVKM. V lost 7 bases and J lost 3, with 16 bases in between. The CDR3 has 15 amino acids. The CDR3 DNA follows: TGTGCCAGCACTCCCCGGCAGGGCCACTACAATGAGCAGTTCTTC. Protein product: CASTPRQGHYNEQFF.

DNA for the CDR3: TGTGCCAGCAGCCGCAATACTGCACGGGGACACAACACTGAAGCTTTCTTT. Amino acid sequence: CASSRNTARGHNTEAFF. The chain couples TRBV11-2 to TRBJ1-1, with a possible D match to TRBD1 (6 bases). Deletions cut 5 bases from V and 2 bases from J, with 21 bases between. The length of the CDR3 is 17 residues. Germline-derived CDR1 and CDR2 are SGHAT and FQNNGV.

Points on this clonotype: The junction departs from germline at one end; a sequencing error may be responsible. CDR3 amino acids: CAIQGAWDYGYIF. The CDR3 region has the DNA TGTGCCATACAGGGGGCCTGGGACTATGGCTACATCTTC. This sequence joins TRBV7-9 and TRBJ1-2; 9 nucleotides line up with TRBD1. CDR1 is SEHNR, CDR2 FQNEAQ, per germline (reference sequence). The CDR3 is made up of 13 amino acids.

With regard to this clonotype: The germline gene is not matched at one end of the junction; a read error may be the cause. This chain uses TRBV13 with TRBJ2-1, with 9 bases identical to TRBD2. The germline V gene has CDR1 PRHDT and CDR2 FYEKMQ (reference sequence). The CDR3 loop spans 16 amino acids. CDR3 sequence (DNA): TGTGCCAGCAGCCCACCGCTGGCGGGAGGGCCCAATGCGCAGTTCTTC. Residues: CASSPPLAGGPNAQFF. Complete variable domain (other parts from reference TRBV13 and TRBJ2-1): AAGVIQSPRHLIKEKRETATLKCYPIPRHDTVYWYQQGPGQDPQFLISFYEKMQSDKGSIPDRFSAQQFSDYHSELNMSSLELGDSALYFCASSPPLAGGPNAQFFGPGTRLTVL.

This clonotype showed up many times. This sequence joins TRBV20-1 and TRBJ2-1, with TRBD2 matching over 7 bases. CDR3 length equals 13 residues. Trimming took 2 bases from V and 9 from J; bases not matched to a gene: 7. Germline V gives CDR1 DFQATT, CDR2 SNEGSKA (reference sequence). Here the CDR3 reads CSARSSAGSEQFF. The CDR3, as DNA: TGCAGTGCTAGATCCTCAGCGGGAAGTGAGCAGTTCTTC.

This clonotype showed up many times. The chain carries TRBV5-1 and TRBJ2-5; 8 bases line up with TRBD1. Germline values: CDR1 SGHRS, CDR2 YFSETQ. V trimming: 0 bases; J trimming: 5 bases; junction bases outside the gene matches: 6. This CDR3 is built from 15 residues. In DNA form, the CDR3 reads TGCGCCAGCAGCTTGGGGGACAGGCCAAGTGAGACCCAGTACTTC. It yields the protein CASSLGDRPSETQYF.

As for this clonotype: A much larger clone lies a single base off, so this may be a read error. This chain links TRBV20-1 with TRBJ2-3; D gene uncertain. There are 12 residues in the CDR3. Looked up from germline, CDR1 is DFQATT and CDR2 is SNEGSKA (reference sequence). CDR3 residues: CSATPTTDTRYF. DNA for the CDR3: TGCAGTGCTACCCCGACAACAGATACGCGGTATTTT.

The chain couples TRBV11-2 to TRBJ2-1; D remains ambiguous. The CDR3 loop spans 14 amino acids. Looked up from germline, CDR1 is SGHAT and CDR2 is FQNNGV. Trimming took off 3 bases at V and 10 bases at J, with 16 bases between the two ends. The CDR3 DNA sequence: TGTGCCAGCAGCTTGGACCCCGTCAAGGAGGAGCAGTTCTTC. Its protein is CASSLDPVKEEQFF.

In this sample, this clonotype turned up once. The gene calls are TRBV6-6 and TRBJ2-3; TRBD1 is a possible D gene (6 bases). Germline-derived CDR1 and CDR2 are MNHNY and SVGAGI (reference sequence). V dropped 2 bases and J dropped 1 base, with 16 bases sitting between them. CDR3 size: 17 residues. CDR3 bases: TGTGCCAGCAGTTACGGGAAGGACAGTTTCCGCACAGATACGCAGTATTTT. It yields the protein CASSYGKDSFRTDTQYF.

In regard to this clonotype: A much more abundant neighbour one base away suggests this may be a read error. The V call is TRBV20-1, the J call TRBJ2-2, with a possible D match to TRBD2 (5 bases). Germline V CDR1 and CDR2: DFQATT, SNEGSKA (reference sequence). The CDR3 contains 12 residues. This CDR3 is CSASPHTGELSF. In DNA, the CDR3 is TGCAGTGCGTCCCCCCACACCGGGGAGCTGTCTTTT.

CDR3: CASSQDRALDSKGTQYF. Here the CDR3 DNA reads TGCGCCAGCAGCCAAGATCGGGCGCTCGATAGTAAGGGGACCCAGTACTTC. The chain uses TRBV4-1 and TRBJ2-5; no clear D. CDR1 is MGHRA, CDR2 YSYEKL, per germline. There are 17 residues in the CDR3. The germline V and J ends were trimmed by 0 bases and 7 bases, with 21 bases remaining between them.

As to this clonotype: The junction departs from the called germline gene at one end, perhaps through a read error. J is TRBJ1-2 and V is TRBV5-6; D unclear. Germline V CDR1 and CDR2: SGHDT, YYEEEE. This CDR3 comprises 12 residues. The CDR3 spells CASRRPNYGYIF. CDR3 in DNA: TGTGCCAGCAGGAGGCCGAACTATGGTTACATCTTC.

The chain recombines TRBV11-2 with TRBJ2-3; 15 positions match TRBD2. In germline, CDR1 is SGHAT, CDR2 FQNNGV. This CDR3 spans 16 amino acids. The CDR3 DNA is TGTCTCAGCAGTTTAGGGACTAGCGGGAGGACAGATACGCAGTATTTT. Translating gives CLSSLGTSGRTDTQYF.

The chain carries TRBV6-1 and TRBJ1-4, with 10 bases matching TRBD1. From germline, CDR1 is MNHNS and CDR2 SASEGT. Germline trimming cut 8 bases from V and 8 bases from J; bases unmatched to any gene: 14. The CDR3 runs to 16 residues. The CDR3 reads CASCHATGGLGEKLFF. For the CDR3, the DNA is TGTGCCAGCTGTCATGCGACAGGGGGCTTAGGGGAAAAACTGTTTTTT.

V and J are TRBV9 and TRBJ2-7; a possible D gene is TRBD2 (5 bases). This CDR3 is built from 13 residues. CDR1 and CDR2 (germline): SGDLS, YYNGEE. The germline V and J ends were trimmed by 1 base and 5 bases, with 10 bases remaining between them. The CDR3 region is CASSVTGSHEQYF. In DNA form, the CDR3 reads TGTGCCAGCAGCGTAACGGGGTCCCACGAGCAGTACTTC. The whole variable domain, filled in from reference TRBV9 and TRBJ2-7, reads DSGVTQTPKHLITATGQRVTLRCSPRSGDLSVYWYQQSLDQGLQFLIQYYNGEERAKGNILERFSAQQFPDLHSELNLSSLELGDSALYFCASSVTGSHEQYFGPGTRLTVT.

This clonotype showed up just a few times. The chain has TRBV2 and TRBJ2-5; D is unresolved. Trimming cost V 3 bases and J 9 bases, with 5 bases left between them. The CDR3 is made up of 10 amino acids. CDR1 is SNHLY and CDR2 is FYNNEI in the germline V gene. CDR3: CASSDEAQYF. CDR3 in DNA: TGTGCCAGCAGTGATGAGGCCCAGTACTTC.

There are a few counts of this clonotype. Sequence at one end of the junction differs from germline and may be a read error. The rearrangement joins TRBV4-1 to TRBJ2-7; D is uncertain. There are 15 residues in the CDR3. The germline V gene has CDR1 MGHRA and CDR2 YSYEKL. The DNA for the CDR3 is TGCGCCATCAGCCAAGATTTCCTAAGGCCCTGCGAGCAGTACTTC. Translating gives CAISQDFLRPCEQYF.

This clonotype was seen only a few times. A junction boundary mismatches the germline segment, possibly from a read error. J is TRBJ2-7 and V is TRBV11-3; 8 nucleotides agree with TRBD1. The germline gives CDR1 SGHNT, CDR2 YENEEA. This CDR3 is built from 14 residues. CDR3 in amino acids: CASSAGQGNYGQYF. In DNA, the CDR3 is TGTGCCAGCAGCGCCGGACAGGGAAACTACGGGCAGTACTTC.

This clonotype was seen at least ten times. The chain employs TRBV7-9 and TRBJ2-2, with 7 bases that match TRBD1. CDR1 SEHNR and CDR2 FQNEAQ come from the germline V gene (reference sequence). The CDR3 consists of 14 residues. J gave up 7 bases and V 6 bases, and 8 bases lay outside the gene matches. This CDR3 is CASRPEGASGELFF. CDR3 coding DNA: TGTGCCAGCAGGCCCGAGGGGGCGAGCGGGGAGCTGTTTTTT.